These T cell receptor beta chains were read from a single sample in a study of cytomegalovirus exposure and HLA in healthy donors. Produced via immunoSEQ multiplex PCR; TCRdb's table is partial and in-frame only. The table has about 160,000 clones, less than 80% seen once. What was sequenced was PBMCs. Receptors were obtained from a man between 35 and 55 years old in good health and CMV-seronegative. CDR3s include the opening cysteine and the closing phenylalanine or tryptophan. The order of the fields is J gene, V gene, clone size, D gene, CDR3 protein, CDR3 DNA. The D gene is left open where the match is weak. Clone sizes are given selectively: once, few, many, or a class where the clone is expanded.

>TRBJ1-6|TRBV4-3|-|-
CASSQDQGSVNSPLHF
TGCGCCAGCAGCCAAGATCAGGGCAGCGTTAATTCACCCCTCCACTTT
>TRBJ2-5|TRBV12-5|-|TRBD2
CASGLNSGPGGETQYF
TGTGCTAGTGGTCTCAACTCGGGACCCGGGGGGGAGACCCAGTACTTC
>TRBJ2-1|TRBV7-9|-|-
CASSQLPYRDEQFF
TGTGCCAGCAGCCAACTACCATACAGGGATGAGCAGTTCTTC
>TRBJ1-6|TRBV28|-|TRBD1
CASSLPGQGHSPLHF
TGTGCCAGCAGTCTTCCGGGACAGGGTCACTCACCCCTCCACTTT
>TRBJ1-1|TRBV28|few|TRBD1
CASRSGQGRVTEAFF
TGTGCCAGCAGGTCTGGACAGGGTAGGGTCACTGAAGCTTTCTTT
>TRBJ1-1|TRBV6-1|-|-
CASSVHGMNTEAFF
TGTGCCAGCAGTGTCCACGGGATGAACACTGAAGCTTTCTTT
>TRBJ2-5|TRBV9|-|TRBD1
CASGGQGVRETQYF
TGTGCCAGCGGGGGACAGGGGGTCAGGGAGACCCAGTACTTC
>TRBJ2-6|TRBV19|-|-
CASTPDRAGANVLTF
TGTGCCAGTACGCCGGATCGGGCTGGGGCCAACGTCCTGACTTTC
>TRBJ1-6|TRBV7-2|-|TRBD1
CASSSPGGGNNSPLHF
TGTGCCAGCAGCTCCCCGGGAGGGGGCAATAATTCACCCCTCCACTTT
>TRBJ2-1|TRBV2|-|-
CASKVGRALYNEQFF
TGTGCCAGCAAGGTGGGCAGGGCTCTCTACAATGAGCAGTTCTTC
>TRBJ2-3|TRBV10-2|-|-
CASSVDGGSDTQYF
TGCGCCAGCAGTGTTGACGGGGGATCAGATACGCAGTATTTT
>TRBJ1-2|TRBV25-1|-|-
CASSATRGSDYGYTF
TGTGCCAGCAGTGCTACCAGGGGTTCCGACTATGGCTACACCTTC
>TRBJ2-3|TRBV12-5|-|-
CASGPTTHDTQYF
TGTGCTAGTGGACCTACTACGCACGATACGCAGTATTTT
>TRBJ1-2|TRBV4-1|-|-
CASSHGQGWRTDYGYTF
TGCGCCAGCAGCCATGGGCAGGGGTGGCGGACGGACTATGGCTACACCTTC
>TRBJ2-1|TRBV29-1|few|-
CSVSGDVGRSYNEQFF
TGCAGCGTTTCAGGGGATGTCGGGAGGTCCTACAATGAGCAGTTCTTC
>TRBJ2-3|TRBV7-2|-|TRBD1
CASSLRSPGGNLDTQYF
TGTGCCAGCAGCTTACGGTCCCCAGGGGGAAATTTAGATACGCAGTATTTT
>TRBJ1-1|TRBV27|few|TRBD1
CASSLDTGDTEAFF
TGTGCCAGCAGTTTAGATACAGGGGACACTGAAGCTTTCTTT
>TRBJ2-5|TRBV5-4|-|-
CASSETGRQETQYF
TGTGCCAGCAGCGAAACAGGTCGTCAAGAGACCCAGTACTTC
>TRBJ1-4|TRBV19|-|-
CASSMTHRQRGEKLFF
TGTGCCAGTAGTATGACCCATCGACAGAGAGGCGAAAAACTGTTTTTT
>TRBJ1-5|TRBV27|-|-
CASSLKKGVGNQPQHF
TGTGCCAGCAGCTTAAAAAAGGGAGTTGGCAATCAGCCCCAGCATTTT
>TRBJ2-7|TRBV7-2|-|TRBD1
CASSYSSGTAGEQYF
TGTGCCAGCAGCTATTCTTCCGGGACAGCCGGCGAGCAGTACTTC
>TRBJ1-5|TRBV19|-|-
CASSIADSSNQPQHF
TGTGCCAGTAGTATAGCCGACAGTAGCAATCAGCCCCAGCATTTT
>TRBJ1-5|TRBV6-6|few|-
CASRTGNQPQHF
TGTGCCAGCAGAACAGGCAATCAGCCCCAGCATTTT
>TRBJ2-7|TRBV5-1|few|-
CASSSTGGSYEQYF
TGCGCCAGCAGCTCGACAGGTGGCTCCTACGAGCAGTACTTC
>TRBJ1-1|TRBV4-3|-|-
CASSPDRISNEAFF
TGCGCCAGCAGCCCTGACAGGATTTCGAACGAAGCTTTCTTT
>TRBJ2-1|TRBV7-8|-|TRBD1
CASSWDRGLDNEQFF
TGTGCCAGCAGCTGGGACAGGGGTTTAGACAATGAGCAGTTCTTC
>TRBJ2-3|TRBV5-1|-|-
CASSLAAGALPTDTQYF
TGCGCCAGCAGCTTGGCGGCGGGGGCCTTACCCACAGATACGCAGTATTTT
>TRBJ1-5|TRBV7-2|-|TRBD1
CASSPTGVGEQPQHF
TGTGCCAGCAGCCCGACAGGGGTCGGAGAACAGCCCCAGCATTTT
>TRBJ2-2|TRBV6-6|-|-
CASSYLLAGELFF
TGTGCCAGCAGTTATTTACTAGCCGGGGAGCTGTTTTTT
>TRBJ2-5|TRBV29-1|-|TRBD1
CSVDYSGGGETQYF
TGCAGCGTTGATTACTCAGGGGGCGGGGAGACCCAGTACTTC
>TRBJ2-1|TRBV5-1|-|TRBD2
CASSDRDYKSYNEQFF
TGCGCCAGCAGCGACCGGGACTACAAATCCTACAATGAGCAGTTCTTC
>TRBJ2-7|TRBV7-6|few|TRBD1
CASSRGDSPGEQYF
TGTGCCAGCAGCCGAGGGGACAGCCCGGGAGAGCAGTACTTC